This record concerns one T cell receptor (beta chain) sequence. The CDR3 runs 12 residues. Trimming took off 5 bases at V and 8 bases at J, with 12 bases between the two ends. CDR1 is MDHEN, CDR2 SYDVKM, per germline. These data are taken from a study of CD8 T cells in Susac syndrome. The TEMRA cells underwent FACS enrichment, while the CD8+ and CD4+ T cells underwent negative isolation. A quantity of about 0.5 to 1 ug RNA underwent reverse transcription using random hexamers. TCRdb re-called the immunoSEQ multiplex PCR reads with MiXCR, one entry per CDR3 protein. The sample gives 150,000 to 200,000 distinct CDR3 sequences, roughly 91% of which show up once; around 0.1% is in the top ten.

This sequence joins TRBV28 and TRBJ1-2; the D is unclear. The sequence was collected from a human donor with Susac syndrome. The specimen was CD4+ T cells from PBMCs. DNA of the CDR3: TGTGCCAGCAGTACCTCCTGGGAGGGCTACACCTTC. Amino acids: CASSTSWEGYTF.